One sample yielded the 32 T cell receptor beta chains listed below, sequenced in a study of T-cell memory formation after mild COVID-19. Via MiXCR, TCRdb re-called the 5' RACE reads, giving one row per CDR3 protein. The data hold over 150,000 distinct CDR3 sequences, with around 18% observed a single time. The sequenced sample was PBMCs or a T cell subset sorted from them (not recorded which). The receptors were sampled from a young man who had mild COVID-19 (a few samples of this study predate the infection). Cell type and time point are not known.

This clonotype was recorded a few times. The chain recombines TRBV5-6 with TRBJ2-2; tentatively, D is TRBD2 (6 bases). The germline V and J ends were trimmed by 2 bases and 4 bases, with 9 bases remaining between them. Per germline, CDR1 SGHDT and CDR2 YYEEEE. The CDR3 is made up of 14 amino acids. The CDR3 protein is CASSFWRGTGELFF. The DNA of the CDR3 is TGTGCCAGCAGCTTTTGGAGGGGCACCGGGGAGCTGTTTTTT. Using reference TRBV5-6 and TRBJ2-2 for the parts outside the CDR3, the full variable domain is DAGVTQSPTHLIKTRGQQVTLRCSPKSGHDTVSWYQQALGQGPQFIFQYYEEEERQRGNFPDRFSGHQFPNYSSELNVNALLLGDSALYLCASSFWRGTGELFFGEGSRLTVL.

This chain uses TRBV29-1 with TRBJ1-2; D is possibly TRBD1 (6 bases). The germline V gene encodes CDR1 SQVTM and CDR2 ANQGSEA. CDR3 length equals 13 residues. The V end lost 6 bases, the J end lost 7 bases, and 18 bases lay between the germline ends. CDR3 coding DNA: TGCAGCGTCTTTCAGGGGACATCTTTTGGCTACACCTTC. Translation: CSVFQGTSFGYTF.

The chain links TRBV18 to TRBJ2-1; 7 bases fit TRBD1. This CDR3 has 16 residues. Per germline, CDR1 KGHSH and CDR2 LQKENI. The V gene end was trimmed by 4 bases and the J gene end by 8 bases; junction bases not matched to a gene: 14. CDR3 nucleotide sequence: TGTGCCAGCTCACTAACAGGGGCAGGATTCGTCGATGAGCAGTTCTTC. It yields the protein CASSLTGAGFVDEQFF.

This clonotype was seen more than once but under ten times. The V gene is TRBV4-3, the J gene TRBJ2-2, with D unresolved. V lost 0 bases to trimming and J lost 0 bases, with 14 bases between them. Germline loops: CDR1 LGHNA, CDR2 YSLEER. The CDR3 has 18 residues. CDR3: CASSQEGTVYANTGELFF. The CDR3 DNA sequence: TGCGCCAGCAGCCAAGAGGGCACAGTCTACGCGAACACCGGGGAGCTGTTTTTT.

This clonotype came up many times. Its ends do not fully match the called genes, so a read error is possible. This rearrangement joins TRBV12-3 or TRBV12-4 to TRBJ2-3; a weak D match, TRBD2 (5 bases). This CDR3 has 14 residues. The CDR3 region is CASTLLGLTDTQYF. The CDR3 region has the DNA TGTGCCAGCACTTTACTAGGTCTCACAGATACGCAGTATTTT.

This clonotype was picked up many times. The chain has TRBV15 and TRBJ1-2; D possibly corresponds to TRBD1 (5 bases). V gave up 4 bases and J gave up 2 bases, with 14 bases separating them. CDR3 length equals 15 residues. The V gene's germline CDR1 is LNHNV and CDR2 YYDKDF (reference sequence). CDR3 residues: CATSTQGEANYGYTF. The DNA for the CDR3 is TGTGCCACCAGCACTCAGGGAGAGGCAAACTATGGCTACACCTTC. Combining the CDR3 with reference TRBV15 and TRBJ1-2 gives the whole variable domain DAMVIQNPRYQVTQFGKPVTLSCSQTLNHNVMYWYQQKSSQAPKLLFHYYDKDFNNEADTPDNFQSRRPNTSFCFLDIRSPGLGDTAMYLCATSTQGEANYGYTFGSGTRLTVV.

This clonotype has more than one count but fewer than ten. The genes are TRBV5-5 and TRBJ2-5; the match to TRBD1 covers 8 bases. J was trimmed by 3 bases and V by 4 bases; bases with no gene match: 2. Germline CDR1 is SGHKS and CDR2 is YYEKEE (reference sequence). The CDR3 is 13 residues long. CDR3 sequence: CASSTDREETQYF. The CDR3 region has the DNA TGTGCCAGCAGCACGGACAGGGAAGAGACCCAGTACTTC.

V usage is TRBV2 and J usage is TRBJ2-1; 10 nucleotides align to TRBD2. Germline CDR1 SNHLY, CDR2 FYNNEI. The CDR3 has 15 amino acids. Trimming at V came to 4 bases and at J to 3 bases, leaving 3 bases not matched to a gene. The CDR3 region has the DNA TGTGCCAGCAGTGTGCAGCGGGGGGGCTACAATGAGCAGTTCTTC. Encoded protein: CASSVQRGGYNEQFF.

The chain links TRBV7-2 to TRBJ2-5, with D possibly being TRBD1 (6 bases). V dropped 4 bases and J dropped 1 base, with 13 bases sitting between them. The CDR3 runs to 15 residues. Germline values: CDR1 SGHTA, CDR2 FQGNSA. The CDR3 bases are TGTGCCAGCAGCTCCGCCGGGACACGCCAAGAGACCCAGTACTTC. As protein: CASSSAGTRQETQYF.

Only a few counts were recorded for this clonotype. The V call is TRBV7-2, the J call TRBJ1-6; no reliable D call. The germline V gene has CDR1 SGHTA and CDR2 FQGNSA. CDR3 length: 16 residues. V lost 3 bases, J lost 6 bases, and 15 bases lay in between. As DNA, the CDR3 is TGTGCCAGCAGCTTTCAAGGGTTTCCGATTAATTCACCCCTCCACTTT. It specifies CASSFQGFPINSPLHF.

Only a few counts were recorded for this clonotype. V usage is TRBV4-2 and J usage is TRBJ1-6; 12 positions agree with TRBD1. V shed 4 bases, J shed 8 bases, and the junction held 9 bases outside the gene matches. The germline gives CDR1 LGHNA, CDR2 YNFKEQ. This CDR3 contains 17 residues. In DNA, the CDR3 is TGTGCCAGCAGCCTAGAGCCGGGACAGGGGGCTCATTCACCCCTCCACTTT. This codes for CASSLEPGQGAHSPLHF.

The rearrangement uses TRBV7-2 and TRBJ2-1, with a possible D match to TRBD1 (6 bases). CDR1 and CDR2 from the germline V gene are SGHTA and FQGNSA. The CDR3 is made up of 17 amino acids. V was shortened by 4 bases and J by 8 bases, with 24 bases between the two germline ends. The CDR3 spells CASSSTDRRSFIYEQFF. Here the CDR3 DNA reads TGTGCCAGCAGCTCCACTGACAGGAGATCTTTCATTTATGAGCAGTTCTTC.

This clonotype was detected only a few times. This chain connects TRBV6-6 to TRBJ1-4, with D possibly being TRBD1 (5 bases). V gave up 3 bases and J gave up 8 bases, with 16 bases separating them. Germline CDR1 is MNHNY and CDR2 is SVGAGI (reference sequence). This CDR3 has 15 residues. The CDR3 spells CASSYPRAVPEKLFF. CDR3 DNA: TGTGCCAGCAGTTATCCCAGGGCCGTCCCGGAAAAACTGTTTTTT.

The rearrangement joins TRBV18 to TRBJ1-3; no clear D. Deletions cut 5 bases from V and 0 bases from J, with 11 bases between. The CDR3 spans 15 residues. Germline V gene data show CDR1 as KGHSH and CDR2 as LQKENI. The CDR3 nucleotides read TGTGCCAGCTCAACCACCCAGACCTCTGGAAACACCATATATTTT. It translates to CASSTTQTSGNTIYF.

The chain joins TRBV20-1 to TRBJ1-2; D not certain. V shed 1 base and J shed 4 bases, with 10 bases lying between them. The CDR3 runs 13 residues. The germline CDR1 and CDR2 sequences are DFQATT and SNEGSKA (reference sequence). The CDR3 here is CSARVSRGYGYTF. The CDR3, as DNA: TGCAGTGCTAGAGTTAGTCGCGGCTATGGCTACACCTTC.

The rearrangement joins TRBV20-1 to TRBJ1-1, with D uncertain. V lost 7 bases, J lost 6 bases, and 27 bases lay in between. The CDR3 sequence is 16 residues long. Germline assignment: CDR1 DFQATT and CDR2 SNEGSKA (reference sequence). The CDR3, as DNA: TGCAGTGTCGCCTCGGACGGTCGGGCGAGGATGGCTGAAGCTTTCTTT. It codes for CSVASDGRARMAEAFF.

The V gene is TRBV7-3, the J gene TRBJ2-5; D is unclear. V was pared by 3 bases and J by 1 base, with 12 bases between. Germline lookup yields CDR1 SGHTA and CDR2 FQGTGA. The CDR3 is 15 residues long. DNA of the CDR3: TGTGCCAGCAGCTTCGGAGCCGGCCCCCAAGAGACCCAGTACTTC. Translating gives CASSFGAGPQETQYF. The entire variable domain, with the rest obtained from reference TRBV7-3 and TRBJ2-5, is as follows: GAGVSQTPSNKVTEKGKYVELRCDPISGHTALYWYRQSLGQGPEFLIYFQGTGAADDSGLPNDRFFAVRPEGSVSTLKIQRTERGDSAVYLCASSFGAGPQETQYFGPGTRLLVL.

This clonotype appeared many times. This chain links TRBV5-1 with TRBJ2-1, with unresolved D. The germline V gene encodes CDR1 SGHRS and CDR2 YFSETQ. CDR3 length equals 13 residues. Trimming removed 2 bases from V and 4 bases from J, with 7 bases in between. The chain's CDR3 is CASSFGGYNEQFF. The CDR3, as DNA: TGCGCCAGCAGCTTTGGTGGGTACAATGAGCAGTTCTTC.

This clonotype occurred a few times. The chain couples TRBV29-1 to TRBJ2-7; TRBD2 aligns across 10 bases. This CDR3 contains 14 residues. CDR1 and CDR2 (germline): SQVTM, ANQGSEA. With 5 bases clipped from V and 0 bases from J, the junction kept 4 bases outside the gene matches. CDR3 protein: CSVHSGGGSYEQYF. CDR3 nucleotide sequence: TGCAGCGTTCACAGCGGGGGGGGCTCCTACGAGCAGTACTTC.

This chain uses TRBV20-1 with TRBJ2-5, with D perhaps given as TRBD1 or TRBD2 (5 bases each). The CDR3 has 12 residues. The germline gives CDR1 DFQATT, CDR2 SNEGSKA (reference sequence). V was clipped by 3 bases and J by 5 bases, with 10 bases between them. This CDR3 reads CSARGPGETQYF. Written as DNA, the CDR3 is TGCAGTGCTAGGGGGCCGGGGGAGACCCAGTACTTC.

The chain is built from TRBV4-1 and TRBJ2-1; 11 bases agree with TRBD1. Germline CDR1 reads MGHRA; CDR2 reads YSYEKL. The CDR3 spans 16 residues. Trimming took 3 bases from V and 8 from J; bases not matched to a gene: 9. CDR3 coding DNA: TGCGCCAGCAGCCAGCTCCGGGACAGGGGGTACGATGAGCAGTTCTTC. Translating it yields CASSQLRDRGYDEQFF.

V is TRBV6-5 and J is TRBJ2-7; 11 nucleotides align to TRBD1. V gave up 6 bases and J gave up 6 bases; unmatched junction bases: 7. CDR1 and CDR2 from the germline V gene are MNHEY and SVGAGI. The length of the CDR3 is 14 residues. The CDR3 DNA reads as TGTGCCAGCAGGCCGGGACAGGGGGTCGGCGAGCAGTACGTC. This encodes CASRPGQGVGEQYV.

This clonotype was observed a handful of times. The chain links TRBV19 to TRBJ1-5, with D tentatively TRBD1 (6 bases). Germline values: CDR1 LNHDA, CDR2 SQIVND (reference sequence). Trimming cost V 3 bases and J 4 bases, with 19 bases left between them. This CDR3 has 17 amino acids. The CDR3 sequence: CASSMSLGGLGNQPQHF. The CDR3 coding sequence is TGTGCCAGTAGTATGTCCCTCGGGGGCCTGGGAAATCAGCCCCAGCATTTT.

This clonotype showed up just a few times. For the CDR3, the DNA is TGTGCCAGCAACCACGATACTCTAAGACGGGGAAACACCATATATTTT. It is translated as CASNHDTLRRGNTIYF. This chain uses TRBV7-2 with TRBJ1-3; no definite D call. Germline V lookup: CDR1 SGHTA, CDR2 FQGNSA. V shed 7 bases and J shed 4 bases, with 20 bases lying between them. The CDR3 runs to 16 residues.

This clonotype was counted between two and nine times. The gene calls are TRBV20-1 and TRBJ1-2; 8 positions match TRBD1. J was trimmed by 8 bases and V by 5 bases; bases with no gene match: 7. The CDR3 loop spans 12 amino acids. Germline V gives CDR1 DFQATT, CDR2 SNEGSKA (reference sequence). CDR3 bases: TGCAGTGCTCGACAGGGGAGAGACGGCTACACCTTC. It specifies CSARQGRDGYTF.

In its sample, this clonotype was seen many times. The genes are TRBV5-1 and TRBJ1-5; maybe TRBD1 (6 bases). Between the trimmed V and J ends, which lost 4 bases and 6 bases, there was a span of 17 bases. Germline V gives CDR1 SGHRS, CDR2 YFSETQ. There are 15 residues in the CDR3. In DNA, the CDR3 is TGCGCCAGCAGCCCGGTGGGGGGGCCCAGTCAGCCCCAGCATTTT. As protein: CASSPVGGPSQPQHF.

The chain is built from TRBV29-1 and TRBJ1-1; 7 bases agree with TRBD1. CDR1 SQVTM and CDR2 ANQGSEA come from the germline V gene. The CDR3 consists of 13 residues. V gave up 6 bases and J gave up 2 bases; unmatched junction bases: 6. This CDR3 is CSVRRDSNTEAFF. The CDR3 DNA reads as TGCAGCGTCCGGAGGGACAGTAACACTGAAGCTTTCTTT.

The rearrangement uses TRBV4-1 and TRBJ1-5, with no clear D. Germline V CDR1 and CDR2: MGHRA, YSYEKL. The CDR3 consists of 15 residues. The V gene lost 0 bases and the J gene lost 5 bases, with 11 bases spanning the gap. DNA of the CDR3: TGCGCCAGCAGCCAAGACCCCCAGACGGATCAGCCCCAGCATTTT. It is translated as CASSQDPQTDQPQHF.

The chain has TRBV20-1 and TRBJ2-5, with D perhaps TRBD1 (5 bases). CDR3 length: 12 amino acids. V lost 6 bases and J lost 3, with 11 bases in between. In germline, CDR1 is DFQATT, CDR2 SNEGSKA (reference sequence). The CDR3 sequence: CSANRGEETQYF. The CDR3 DNA reads TGCAGTGCAAATAGGGGCGAAGAGACCCAGTACTTC.

A single count supports this clonotype. The V call is TRBV5-1, the J call TRBJ2-5; D is perhaps TRBD2 (6 bases). The CDR3 runs to 13 residues. Trimming removed 3 bases at V and 4 bases at J, with 10 bases between. CDR1 SGHRS and CDR2 YFSETQ come from the germline V gene. CDR3 DNA sequence: TGCGCCAGCAGCTGGAGGGGTACAGAGACCCAGTACTTC. It is translated as CASSWRGTETQYF. Using reference TRBV5-1 and TRBJ2-5 for the parts outside the CDR3, the full variable domain is KAGVTQTPRYLIKTRGQQVTLSCSPISGHRSVSWYQQTPGQGLQFLFEYFSETQRNKGNFPGRFSGRQFSNSRSEMNVSTLELGDSALYLCASSWRGTETQYFGPGTRLLVL.

The CDR3 reads CASSGGQANYGYTF. The CDR3 DNA sequence: TGTGCCAGCAGTGGGGGACAGGCTAACTATGGCTACACCTTC. The chain links TRBV6-5 to TRBJ1-2; 8 bases agree with TRBD1. The CDR3 contains 14 residues. Germline V CDR1 and CDR2: MNHEY, SVGAGI. Germline trimming cut 5 bases from V and 0 bases from J; bases unmatched to any gene: 2.

The chain recombines TRBV18 with TRBJ2-7; 9 nucleotides agree with TRBD1. This CDR3 comprises 15 residues. CDR1 and CDR2 (germline): KGHSH, LQKENI. V shed 3 bases, J shed 4 bases, and the junction held 7 bases outside the gene matches. The CDR3 here is CASSPGQGTGYEQYV. The CDR3 region has the DNA TGTGCCAGCTCACCGGGACAGGGAACGGGTTACGAGCAGTACGTC.